Listed here are 6 T cell receptor beta chains from one sample, sequenced in a study of T cell responses to AZD1222 COVID-19 vaccine. Generated by immunoSEQ multiplex PCR, the TCRdb table keeps only in-frame clones and is missing some. The repertoire consists of fewer than 150,000 clones, with nearly 95% occurring once and the leading ten covering about 1%. The sequencing used peripheral blood, collected on day 0 of AZD1222 vaccination. These receptors all stem from an adult in good health.

This chain links TRBV6-5 with TRBJ1-2; D gene uncertain. Germline loops: CDR1 MNHEY, CDR2 SVGAGI. The CDR3 loop spans 14 amino acids. The V gene lost 5 bases and the J gene lost 8 bases, with 18 bases spanning the gap. The CDR3 DNA sequence: TGTGCCAGCAGTCAGGACCGAGTAGAGGAGGGCTACACCTTC. Translating gives CASSQDRVEEGYTF.

This clone occurred once. This chain joins TRBV10-3 and TRBJ1-1, with a possible D match to TRBD1 (5 bases). CDR1 and CDR2 from the germline V gene are ENHRY and SYGVKD. Trimming cost V 7 bases and J 5 bases, with 17 bases left between them. There are 14 residues in the CDR3. CDR3 coding DNA: TGTGCCATCAAGGAGGGGCAGATTTGGACTGAAGCTTTCTTT. This encodes CAIKEGQIWTEAFF.

The chain recombines TRBV7-9 with TRBJ2-1; 7 nucleotides agree with TRBD1. Trimming at V came to 4 bases and at J to 8 bases, leaving 20 bases not matched to a gene. The germline gives CDR1 SEHNR, CDR2 FQNEAQ (reference sequence). CDR3 length equals 18 residues. The CDR3 is CASSSMHLGGDRLHEQFF. The CDR3 nucleotides are TGTGCCAGCAGCTCTATGCACCTAGGGGGCGACCGTCTTCATGAGCAGTTCTTC.

This chain connects TRBV3-1 (or the pseudogene TRBV3-2) to TRBJ1-2; D possibly corresponds to TRBD1 (6 bases). Trimming shortened V by 3 bases and J by 12 bases, and 14 bases separated the two germline ends. The CDR3 is 12 amino acids. From germline, CDR1 is LGHDT and CDR2 YNNKEL (reference sequence). In DNA, the CDR3 is TGTGCCAGCAGCCACCAACAGGGAAGCGACACCTTC. Translating it yields CASSHQQGSDTF.

This clone appeared a single time. The chain uses TRBV4-1 and TRBJ2-5; TRBD2 matches 7 bases. V was clipped by 3 bases and J by 4 bases; unmatched bases: 5. The CDR3 has 14 residues. CDR1 and CDR2 (germline): MGHRA, YSYEKL. Written as DNA, the CDR3 is TGCGCCAGCAGCCAGGCGGGGGTAGGAGAGACCCAGTACTTC. It translates to CASSQAGVGETQYF.

V gene TRBV5-5 combines with J gene TRBJ1-5, with D possibly matching TRBD1 (5 bases). This CDR3 comprises 14 residues. V lost 4 bases to trimming and J lost 6 bases, with 14 bases between them. CDR1 and CDR2 (germline): SGHKS, YYEKEE (reference sequence). The CDR3 is CASSPAGGVQPQHF. For the CDR3, the DNA is TGTGCCAGCAGCCCGGCGGGGGGGGTTCAGCCCCAGCATTTT.